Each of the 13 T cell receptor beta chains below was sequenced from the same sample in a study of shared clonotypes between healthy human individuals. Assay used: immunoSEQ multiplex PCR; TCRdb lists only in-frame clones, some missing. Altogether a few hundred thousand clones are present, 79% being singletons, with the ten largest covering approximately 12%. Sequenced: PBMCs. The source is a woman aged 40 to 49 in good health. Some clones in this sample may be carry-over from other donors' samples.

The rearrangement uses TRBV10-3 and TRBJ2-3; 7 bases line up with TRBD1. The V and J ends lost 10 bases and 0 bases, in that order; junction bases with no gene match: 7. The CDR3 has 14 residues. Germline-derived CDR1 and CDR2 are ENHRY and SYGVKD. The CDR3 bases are TGTGCCAACAACCCGGGACAGAGCACAGATACGCAGTATTTT. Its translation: CANNPGQSTDTQYF.

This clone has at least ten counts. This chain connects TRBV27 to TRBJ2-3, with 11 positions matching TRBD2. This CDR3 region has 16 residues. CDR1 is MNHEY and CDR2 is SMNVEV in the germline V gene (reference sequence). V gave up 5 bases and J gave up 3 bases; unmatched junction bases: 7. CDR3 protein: CASSLRLAGKTDTQYF. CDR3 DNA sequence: TGTGCCAGCAGTCTAAGACTAGCGGGGAAAACAGATACGCAGTATTTT.

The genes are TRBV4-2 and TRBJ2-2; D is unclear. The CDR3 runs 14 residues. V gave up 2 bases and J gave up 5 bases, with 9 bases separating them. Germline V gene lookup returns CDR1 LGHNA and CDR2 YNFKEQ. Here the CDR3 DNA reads TGTGCCAGCAGCCAACCCGGAGCGACCGGGGAGCTGTTTTTT. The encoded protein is CASSQPGATGELFF.

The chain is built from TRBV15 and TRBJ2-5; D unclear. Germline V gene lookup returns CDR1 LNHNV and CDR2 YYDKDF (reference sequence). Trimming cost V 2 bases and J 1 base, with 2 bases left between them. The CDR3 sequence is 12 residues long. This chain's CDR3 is CATSRIQETQYF. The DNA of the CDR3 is TGTGCCACCAGCAGAATCCAAGAGACCCAGTACTTC.

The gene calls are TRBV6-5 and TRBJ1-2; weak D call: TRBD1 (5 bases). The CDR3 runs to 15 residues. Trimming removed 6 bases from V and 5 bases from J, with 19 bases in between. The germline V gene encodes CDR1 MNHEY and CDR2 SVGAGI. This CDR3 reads CASSVADGHQYGYTF. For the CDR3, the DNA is TGTGCCAGCAGCGTAGCGGACGGACATCAATATGGCTACACCTTC.

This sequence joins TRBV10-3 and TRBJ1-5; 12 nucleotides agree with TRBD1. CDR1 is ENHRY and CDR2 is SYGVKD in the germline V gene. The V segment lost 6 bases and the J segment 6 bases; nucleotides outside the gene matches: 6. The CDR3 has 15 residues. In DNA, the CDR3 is TGTGCCATCAGATCGGGGACAGGGGGCGTTCAGCCCCAGCATTTT. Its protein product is CAIRSGTGGVQPQHF.

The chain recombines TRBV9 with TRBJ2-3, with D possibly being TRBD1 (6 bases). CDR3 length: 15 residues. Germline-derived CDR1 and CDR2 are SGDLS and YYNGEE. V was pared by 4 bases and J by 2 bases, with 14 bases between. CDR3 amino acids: CASSYRTAYTDTQYF. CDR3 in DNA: TGTGCCAGCAGCTACAGGACAGCCTACACAGATACGCAGTATTTT.

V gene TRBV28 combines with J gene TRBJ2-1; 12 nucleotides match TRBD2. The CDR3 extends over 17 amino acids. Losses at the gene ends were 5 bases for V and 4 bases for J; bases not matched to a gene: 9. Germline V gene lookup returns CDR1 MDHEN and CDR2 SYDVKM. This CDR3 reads CASSLRTSGMGYNEQFF. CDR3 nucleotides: TGTGCCAGCAGTCTCCGGACTAGCGGGATGGGGTACAATGAGCAGTTCTTC.

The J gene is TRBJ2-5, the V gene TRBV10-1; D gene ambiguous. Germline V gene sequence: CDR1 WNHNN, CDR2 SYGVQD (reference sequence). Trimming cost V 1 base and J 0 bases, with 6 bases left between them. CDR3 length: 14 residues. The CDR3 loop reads CASSELSDQETQYF. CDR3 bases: TGCGCCAGCAGTGAGTTATCAGACCAAGAGACCCAGTACTTC.

DNA for the CDR3: TGTGCCAGCAGTCGAACAATCGATACGTACCAAGAGACCCAGTACTTC. This translates into CASSRTIDTYQETQYF. J is TRBJ2-5 and V is TRBV28; D is undetermined. The germline CDR1 and CDR2 sequences are MDHEN and SYDVKM. The CDR3 extends over 16 amino acids. The V end was cut by 5 bases, the J end by 0 bases, with 16 bases between. The full variable domain, with the rest looked up from reference TRBV28 and TRBJ2-5, is DVKVTQSSRYLVKRTGEKVFLECVQDMDHENMFWYRQDPGLGLRLIYFSYDVKMKEKGDIPEGYSVSREKKERFSLILESASTNQTSMYLCASSRTIDTYQETQYFGPGTRLLVL.

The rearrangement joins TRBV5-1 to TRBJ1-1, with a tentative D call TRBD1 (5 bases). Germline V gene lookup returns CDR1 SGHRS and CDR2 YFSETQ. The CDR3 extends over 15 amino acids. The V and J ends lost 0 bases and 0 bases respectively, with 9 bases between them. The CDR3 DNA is TGCGCCAGCAGCTTGGGAGCGGGGCTGAACACTGAAGCTTTCTTT. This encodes CASSLGAGLNTEAFF.

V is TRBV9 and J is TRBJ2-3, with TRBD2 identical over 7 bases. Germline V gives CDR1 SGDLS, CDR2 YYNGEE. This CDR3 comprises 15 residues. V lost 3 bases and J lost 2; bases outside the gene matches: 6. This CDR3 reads CASSGLSGSTDTQYF. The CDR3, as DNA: TGTGCCAGCAGCGGACTTAGCGGGTCCACAGATACGCAGTATTTT.

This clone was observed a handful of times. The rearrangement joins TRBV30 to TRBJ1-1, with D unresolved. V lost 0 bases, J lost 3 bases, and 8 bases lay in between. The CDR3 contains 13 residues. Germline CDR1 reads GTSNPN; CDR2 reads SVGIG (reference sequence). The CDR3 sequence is CAWSVRRHTEAFF. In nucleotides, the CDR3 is TGTGCCTGGAGTGTACGCCGCCACACTGAAGCTTTCTTT.